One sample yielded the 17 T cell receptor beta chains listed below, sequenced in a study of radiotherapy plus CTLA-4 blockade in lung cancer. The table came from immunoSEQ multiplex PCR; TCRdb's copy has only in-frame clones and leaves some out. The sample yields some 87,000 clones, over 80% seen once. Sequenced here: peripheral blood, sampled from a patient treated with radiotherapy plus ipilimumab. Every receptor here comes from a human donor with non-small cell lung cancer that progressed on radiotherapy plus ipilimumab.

CDR3 in amino acids: CASSPSGRQGRSYEQYF. Written as DNA, the CDR3 is TGTGCCAGCAGCCCCTCGGGTCGACAGGGCAGGTCCTACGAGCAGTACTTC. The genes are TRBV12-1 and TRBJ2-7; TRBD1, the D gene given by the table, was not confirmed from the DNA. TRBV12-1 is a recognized pseudogene. The CDR3 is 17 residues long.

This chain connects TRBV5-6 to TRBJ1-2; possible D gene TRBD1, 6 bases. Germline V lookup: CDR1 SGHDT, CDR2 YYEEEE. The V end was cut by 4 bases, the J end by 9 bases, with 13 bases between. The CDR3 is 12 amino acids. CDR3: CASSGPWGRYTF. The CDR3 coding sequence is TGTGCCAGCAGCGGACCCTGGGGGCGCTACACCTTC. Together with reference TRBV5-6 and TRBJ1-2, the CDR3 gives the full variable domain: DAGVTQSPTHLIKTRGQQVTLRCSPKSGHDTVSWYQQALGQGPQFIFQYYEEEERQRGNFPDRFSGHQFPNYSSELNVNALLLGDSALYLCASSGPWGRYTFGSGTRLTVV.

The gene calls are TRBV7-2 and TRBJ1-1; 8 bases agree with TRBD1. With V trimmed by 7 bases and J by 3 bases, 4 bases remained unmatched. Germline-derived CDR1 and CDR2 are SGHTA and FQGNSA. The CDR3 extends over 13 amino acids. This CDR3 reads CASKDRVHTEAFF. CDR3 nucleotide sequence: TGTGCCAGCAAGGACAGGGTCCACACTGAAGCTTTCTTT.

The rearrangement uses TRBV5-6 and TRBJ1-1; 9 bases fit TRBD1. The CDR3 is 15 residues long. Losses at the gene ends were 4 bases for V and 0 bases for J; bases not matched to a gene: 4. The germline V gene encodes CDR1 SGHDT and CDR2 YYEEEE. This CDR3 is CASSRRTGVNTEAFF. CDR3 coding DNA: TGTGCCAGCAGCAGAAGGACAGGGGTGAACACTGAAGCTTTCTTT.

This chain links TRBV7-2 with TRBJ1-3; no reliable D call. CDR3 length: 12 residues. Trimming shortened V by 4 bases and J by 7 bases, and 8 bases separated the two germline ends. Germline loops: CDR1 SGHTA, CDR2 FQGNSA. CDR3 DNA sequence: TGTGCCAGCAGCTCTTACACTAACACCATATATTTT. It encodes CASSSYTNTIYF.

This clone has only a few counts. The CDR3 bases are TGCAGCGTCGGACAGGGCCCGGAGACCCAGTACTTC. It is translated as CSVGQGPETQYF. The genes are TRBV29-1 and TRBJ2-5; TRBD1 aligns across 8 bases. Germline CDR1 SQVTM, CDR2 ANQGSEA. This CDR3 comprises 12 residues. V gave up 6 bases and J gave up 5 bases; unmatched junction bases: 5.

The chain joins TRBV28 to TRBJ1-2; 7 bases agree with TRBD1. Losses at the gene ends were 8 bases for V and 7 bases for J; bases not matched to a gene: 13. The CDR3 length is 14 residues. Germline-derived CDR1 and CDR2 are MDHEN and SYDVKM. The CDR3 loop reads CASGLQGRYSGYTF. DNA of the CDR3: TGTGCCAGCGGGCTACAGGGGAGGTATAGTGGCTACACCTTC.

CDR3 coding DNA: TGCGCCAGCAGCTTGTCCGCCCCTCCCCAGGGGTCCGGGGAGCTGTTTTTT. Translating gives CASSLSAPPQGSGELFF. The chain carries TRBV5-1 and TRBJ2-2; TRBD1 is a possible D gene (6 bases). CDR3 length: 17 residues. Trimming pared 1 base from V and 6 bases from J, leaving 19 bases between. Germline values: CDR1 SGHRS, CDR2 YFSETQ.

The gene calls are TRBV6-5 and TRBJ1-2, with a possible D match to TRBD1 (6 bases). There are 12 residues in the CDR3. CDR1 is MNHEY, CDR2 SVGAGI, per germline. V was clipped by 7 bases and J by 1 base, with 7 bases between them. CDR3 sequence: CASKGDNYGYTF. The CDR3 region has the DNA TGTGCCAGCAAGGGGGATAACTATGGCTACACCTTC.

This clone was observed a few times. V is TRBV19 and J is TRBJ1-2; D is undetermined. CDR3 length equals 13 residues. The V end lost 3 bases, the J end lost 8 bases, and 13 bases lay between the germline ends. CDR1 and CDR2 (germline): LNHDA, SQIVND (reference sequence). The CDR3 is CASSIGSVLGYTF. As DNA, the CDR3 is TGTGCCAGTAGTATTGGGTCCGTGTTGGGCTACACCTTC.

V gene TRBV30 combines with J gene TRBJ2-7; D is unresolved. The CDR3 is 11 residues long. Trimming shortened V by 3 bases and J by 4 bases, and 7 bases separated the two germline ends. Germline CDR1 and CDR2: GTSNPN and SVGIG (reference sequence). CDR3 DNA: TGTGCCTGGAGCGGGCCGTACGAGCAGTACTTC. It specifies CAWSGPYEQYF.

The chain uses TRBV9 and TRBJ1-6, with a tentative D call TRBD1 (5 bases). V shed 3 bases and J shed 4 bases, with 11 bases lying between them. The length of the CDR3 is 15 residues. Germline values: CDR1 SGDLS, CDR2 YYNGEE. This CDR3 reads CASSASDTYNSPLHF. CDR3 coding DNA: TGTGCCAGCAGCGCGTCGGACACGTATAATTCACCCCTCCACTTT.

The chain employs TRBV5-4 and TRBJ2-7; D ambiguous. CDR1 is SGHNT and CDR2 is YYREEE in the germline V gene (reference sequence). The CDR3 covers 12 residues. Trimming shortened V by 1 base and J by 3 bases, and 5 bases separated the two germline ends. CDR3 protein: CASSLIDYEQYF. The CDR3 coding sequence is TGTGCCAGCAGCTTGATCGACTACGAGCAGTACTTC.

The CDR3 DNA follows: TGTGCCAGTAGTATGGGACTAGCGCGCTCCTACGAGCAGTACTTC. This gives the protein CASSMGLARSYEQYF. The V call is TRBV19, the J call TRBJ2-7; 10 bases agree with TRBD2. CDR3 length equals 15 residues. V dropped 3 bases and J dropped 0; count of bases not matched to a gene: 2. Germline V gives CDR1 LNHDA, CDR2 SQIVND (reference sequence). The full variable domain, completed using reference TRBV19 and TRBJ2-7, is DGGITQSPKYLFRKEGQNVTLSCEQNLNHDAMYWYRQDPGQGLRLIYYSQIVNDFQKGDIAEGYSVSREKKESFPLTVTSAQKNPTAFYLCASSMGLARSYEQYFGPGTRLTVT.

This CDR3 reads CASSPGTAGDTQYF. DNA of the CDR3: TGTGCCAGCAGCCCCGGGACTGCCGGGGATACGCAGTATTTT. V usage is TRBV11-2 and J usage is TRBJ2-3, with D maybe TRBD2 (6 bases). The V and J ends lost 5 bases and 6 bases respectively, with 15 bases between them. CDR1 and CDR2 from the germline V gene are SGHAT and FQNNGV. The CDR3 covers 14 residues.

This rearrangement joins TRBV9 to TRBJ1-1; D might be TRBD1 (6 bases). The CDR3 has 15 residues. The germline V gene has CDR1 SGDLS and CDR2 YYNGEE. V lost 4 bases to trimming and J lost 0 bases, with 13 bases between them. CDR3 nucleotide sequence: TGTGCCAGCAGCACTACAGGGTCCCTGAACACTGAAGCTTTCTTT. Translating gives CASSTTGSLNTEAFF.

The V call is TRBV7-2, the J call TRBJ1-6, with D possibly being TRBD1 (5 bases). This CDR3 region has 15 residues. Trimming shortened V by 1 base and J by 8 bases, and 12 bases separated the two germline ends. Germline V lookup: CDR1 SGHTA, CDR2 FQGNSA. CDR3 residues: CASSLEGFGDSPLHF. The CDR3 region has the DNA TGTGCCAGCAGCTTAGAGGGGTTTGGGGATTCACCCCTCCACTTT.